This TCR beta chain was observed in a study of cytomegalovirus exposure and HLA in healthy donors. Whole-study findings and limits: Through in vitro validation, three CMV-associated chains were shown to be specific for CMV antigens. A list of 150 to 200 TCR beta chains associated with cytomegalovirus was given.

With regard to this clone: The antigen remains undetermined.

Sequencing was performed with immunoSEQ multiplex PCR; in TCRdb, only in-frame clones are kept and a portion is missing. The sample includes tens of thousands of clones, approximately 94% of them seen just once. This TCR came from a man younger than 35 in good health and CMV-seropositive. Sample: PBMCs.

This CDR3 is CASSWRGSNQPQHF. CDR3 nucleotides: TGTGCCAGTAGTTGGCGGGGTAGCAATCAGCCCCAGCATTTT. The chain joins TRBV19 to TRBJ1-5; no reliable D call. Trimming shortened V by 5 bases and J by 0 bases, and 8 bases separated the two germline ends. This CDR3 is 14 amino acids long. Germline V gene lookup returns CDR1 LNHDA and CDR2 SQIVND (reference sequence).